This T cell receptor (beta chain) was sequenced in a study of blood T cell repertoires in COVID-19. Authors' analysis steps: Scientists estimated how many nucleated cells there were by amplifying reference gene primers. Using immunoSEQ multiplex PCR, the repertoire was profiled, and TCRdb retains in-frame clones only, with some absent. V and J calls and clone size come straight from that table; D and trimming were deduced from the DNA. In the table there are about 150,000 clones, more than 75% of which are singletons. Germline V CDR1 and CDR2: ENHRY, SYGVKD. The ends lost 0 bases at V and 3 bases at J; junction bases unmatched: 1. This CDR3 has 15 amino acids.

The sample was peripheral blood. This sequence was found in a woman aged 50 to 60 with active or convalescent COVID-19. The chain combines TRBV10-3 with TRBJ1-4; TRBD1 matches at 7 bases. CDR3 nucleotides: TGTGCCATCAGTGAGTCGCAGGGGGCTAATGAAAAACTGTTTTTT. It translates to CAISESQGANEKLFF.